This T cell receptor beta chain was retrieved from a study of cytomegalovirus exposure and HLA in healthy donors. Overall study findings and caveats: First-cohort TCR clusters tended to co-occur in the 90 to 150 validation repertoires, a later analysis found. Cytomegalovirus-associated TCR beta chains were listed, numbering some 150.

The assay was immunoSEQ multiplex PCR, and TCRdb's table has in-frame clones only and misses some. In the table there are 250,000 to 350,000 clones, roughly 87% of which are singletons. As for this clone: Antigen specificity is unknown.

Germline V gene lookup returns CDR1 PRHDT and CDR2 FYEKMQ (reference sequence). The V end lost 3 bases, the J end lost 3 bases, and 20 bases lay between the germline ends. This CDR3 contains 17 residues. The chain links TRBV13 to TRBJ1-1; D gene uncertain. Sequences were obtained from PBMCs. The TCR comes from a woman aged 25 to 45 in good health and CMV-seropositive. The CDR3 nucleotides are TGTGCCAGCAGCTTCGCCGGGTCTAAGGGAAGGTACACTGAAGCTTTCTTT. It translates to CASSFAGSKGRYTEAFF.